Sequencing of this TCR beta chain was carried out in a study of blood T cell repertoires in COVID-19 (dated by TCRdb to the early 2020s). A note on the overall study: Samples covering the acute and convalescent phases of COVID-19 were provided by collaborators in the United States, Italy and Spain. The prospective study material was composed of cDNA or gDNA derived from T cells, B-cell-depleted T cells, or PBMCs. Deeply sampled blood TCRbeta repertoires from subjects exposed to, actively infected with, or recovered from COVID-19 were included in the dataset. The repertoires were released in a freely available public database meant as a resource for research on the immune response to SARS-CoV-2. Samples were obtained from the ongoing ImmuneRACE study (first 160 participants) and from about 1,300 subjects provided by 6 global collaborators. The sample metadata nearly always contained a de-identified subject ID, COVID-19 status, age in years and sex. Where available, HLA class I and class II types were obtained from metadata supplied by the sample provider rather than from assay-based typing. Broader findings and caveats from the paper: The quantity of clinical and demographic metadata differed by source and by participant and was supplied without curation.

As regards this clone: This receptor's antigen is unknown. The record has no base qualities; no much larger clone is one base away.

The collaborating institutions used their own protocols to collect whole blood in K2EDTA tubes. For TCRbeta analysis, collaborators shipped samples as frozen whole blood, isolated PBMCs, or DNA extracted from either of those sample types. TCRbeta CDR3 regions were amplified from genomic DNA using the immunoSEQ Assay, a bias-controlled multiplex PCR. For the original study's pipeline: Nucleated cell counts per sample were estimated from amplification of reference gene primers within the assay. To quantify the absolute abundance of each unique TCRbeta CDR3 rearrangement, sequence reads were collapsed and filtered. For each sample, productive Simpson clonality was calculated as the square root of Simpson's diversity index over productive rearrangements. TCRdb mirrors the immuneACCESS table, restricted to in-frame sequences. Some clones are absent from its copies; in checked studies, under half trace to an unresolved V gene, and the reason for the others is unknown. The DNA was the basis for D and trimming; V, J and clone size are from that table. This sample gives over 45,000 clones in total; 70% to 90% of them show up just once. Approximately 11% of the sample is held by the ten biggest clonotypes.

The sample comprised peripheral blood. This clonotype was sampled from a human donor in a cohort sampled during active COVID-19.

The nucleotides read TGCAGTGCTAGTGGCAGGGGGACCGAGCAGTACTTC. This encodes CSASGRGTEQYF. The chain is assembled from TRBV20-1 and TRBJ2-7; 7 middle bases align to TRBD1. CDR1 and CDR2 are read off the germline V gene (reference sequence) as DFQATT and SNEGSKA. Counted from cysteine to phenylalanine, this CDR3 has 12 amino acids. Just the 36-base CDR3 DNA is kept, in frame starting at base 1. V trim: 3 bases; J trim: 6 bases; unmatched bases: 5.